This T cell receptor (beta chain) was captured in a study of blood T cell repertoires in COVID-19. Assay: immunoSEQ multiplex PCR; the TCRdb copy retains only in-frame clones and omits some. The sample lists about 23,000 clones; approximately 86% were seen once. Germline V CDR1 and CDR2: MGHRA, YSYEKL. Trimming shortened V by 3 bases and J by 4 bases, and 14 bases separated the two germline ends. The CDR3 has 15 amino acids. Specimen: peripheral blood. The rearrangement uses TRBV4-1 and TRBJ2-3; a weak D match, TRBD2 (6 bases). The clonotype was recovered from a human donor with acute or convalescent COVID-19. The donor label of this sample is uncertain. The CDR3 region has the DNA TGCGCCAGCAGCCAGGAGGCCGGGAGCGCAGATACGCAGTATTTT. The encoded protein is CASSQEAGSADTQYF.